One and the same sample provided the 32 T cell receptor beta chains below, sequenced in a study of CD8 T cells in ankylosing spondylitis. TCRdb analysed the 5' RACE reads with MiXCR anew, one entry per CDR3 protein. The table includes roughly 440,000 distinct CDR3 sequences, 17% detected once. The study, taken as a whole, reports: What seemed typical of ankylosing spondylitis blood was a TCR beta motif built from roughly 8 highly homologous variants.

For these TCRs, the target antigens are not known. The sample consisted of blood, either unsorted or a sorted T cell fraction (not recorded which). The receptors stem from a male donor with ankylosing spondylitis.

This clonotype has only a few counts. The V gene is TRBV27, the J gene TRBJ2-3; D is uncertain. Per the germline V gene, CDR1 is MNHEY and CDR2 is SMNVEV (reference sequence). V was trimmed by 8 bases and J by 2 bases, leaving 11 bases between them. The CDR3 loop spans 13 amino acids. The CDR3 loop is CASSPSNTDTQYF. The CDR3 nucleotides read TGTGCCAGCTCGCCCTCTAACACAGATACGCAGTATTTT.

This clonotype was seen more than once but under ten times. CDR3 region: CASSSGGKPAYEQYF. The CDR3 DNA reads TGTGCCAGCAGCAGTGGGGGGAAGCCGGCATACGAGCAGTACTTC. The chain joins TRBV28 to TRBJ2-7, with D maybe TRBD2 (6 bases). The CDR3 has 15 amino acids. Trimming left V 6 bases short and J 4 bases short, with 19 bases between. CDR1 and CDR2 (germline): MDHEN, SYDVKM.

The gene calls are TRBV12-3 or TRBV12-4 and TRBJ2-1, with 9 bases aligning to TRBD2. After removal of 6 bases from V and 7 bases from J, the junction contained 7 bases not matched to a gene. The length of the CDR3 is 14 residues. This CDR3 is CASRPGLADNEQFF. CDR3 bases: TGTGCCAGCAGGCCGGGACTAGCTGATAATGAGCAGTTCTTC.

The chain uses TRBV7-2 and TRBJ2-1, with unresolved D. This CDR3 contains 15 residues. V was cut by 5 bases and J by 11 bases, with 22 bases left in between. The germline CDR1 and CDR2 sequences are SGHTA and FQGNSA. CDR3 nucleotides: TGTGCCAGCAGCGCCCCCGAGTGGGCGGAAATGAAGCAGTTCTTC. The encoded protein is CASSAPEWAEMKQFF.

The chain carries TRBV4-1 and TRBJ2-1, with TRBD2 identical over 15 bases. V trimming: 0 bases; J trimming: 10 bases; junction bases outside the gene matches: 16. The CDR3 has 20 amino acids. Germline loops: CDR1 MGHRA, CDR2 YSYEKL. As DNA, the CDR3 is TGCGCCAGCAGCCAAGATCGAGGACTAGCGGGGGGGAGCGGAACAAACGAGCAGTTCTTC. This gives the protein CASSQDRGLAGGSGTNEQFF.

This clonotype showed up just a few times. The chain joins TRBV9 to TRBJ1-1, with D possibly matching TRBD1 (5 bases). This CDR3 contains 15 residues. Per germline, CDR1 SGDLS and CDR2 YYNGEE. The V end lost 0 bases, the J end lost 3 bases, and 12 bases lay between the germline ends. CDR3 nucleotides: TGTGCCAGCAGCGTAGACTGGGGAGGGGACACTGAAGCTTTCTTT. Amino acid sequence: CASSVDWGGDTEAFF.

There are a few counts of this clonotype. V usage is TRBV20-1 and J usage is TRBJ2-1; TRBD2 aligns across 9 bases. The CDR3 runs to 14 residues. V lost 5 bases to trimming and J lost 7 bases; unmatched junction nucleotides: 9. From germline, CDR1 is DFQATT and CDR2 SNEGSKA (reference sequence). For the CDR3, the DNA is TGCAGTGCTCCTCGAATGCGGGGGGGAAATGAGCAGTTCTTC. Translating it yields CSAPRMRGGNEQFF.

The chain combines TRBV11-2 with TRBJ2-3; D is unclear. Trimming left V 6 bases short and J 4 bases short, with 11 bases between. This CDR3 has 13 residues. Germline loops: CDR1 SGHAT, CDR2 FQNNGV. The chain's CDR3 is CASRRFFSDTQYF. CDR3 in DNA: TGTGCCAGCAGGCGATTTTTTTCAGATACGCAGTATTTT.

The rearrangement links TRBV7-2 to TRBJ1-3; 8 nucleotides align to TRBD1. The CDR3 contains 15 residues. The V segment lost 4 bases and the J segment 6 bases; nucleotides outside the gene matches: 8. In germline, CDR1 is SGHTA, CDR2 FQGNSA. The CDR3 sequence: CASSWRDRGENTIYF. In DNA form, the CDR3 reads TGTGCCAGCAGCTGGAGAGACAGGGGAGAAAACACCATATATTTT.

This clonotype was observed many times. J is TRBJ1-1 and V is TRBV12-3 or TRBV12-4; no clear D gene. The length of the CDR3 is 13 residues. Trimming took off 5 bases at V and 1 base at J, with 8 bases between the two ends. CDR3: CASSAGRNTEAFF. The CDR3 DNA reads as TGTGCCAGCAGTGCCGGACGGAACACTGAAGCTTTCTTT.

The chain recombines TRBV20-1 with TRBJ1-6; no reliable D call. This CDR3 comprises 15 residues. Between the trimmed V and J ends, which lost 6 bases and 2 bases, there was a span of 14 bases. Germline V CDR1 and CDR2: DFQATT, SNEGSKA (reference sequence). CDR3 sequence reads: CSAQERQAYNSPLHF. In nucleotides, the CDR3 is TGCAGTGCCCAGGAGCGGCAGGCCTATAATTCACCCCTCCACTTT.

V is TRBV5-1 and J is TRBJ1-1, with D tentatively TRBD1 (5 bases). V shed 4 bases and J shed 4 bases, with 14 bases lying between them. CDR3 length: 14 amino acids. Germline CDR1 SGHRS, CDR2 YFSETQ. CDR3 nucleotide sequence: TGCGCCAGCAGCATGATAATCGGGGGCACTGAAGCTTTCTTT. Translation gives CASSMIIGGTEAFF.

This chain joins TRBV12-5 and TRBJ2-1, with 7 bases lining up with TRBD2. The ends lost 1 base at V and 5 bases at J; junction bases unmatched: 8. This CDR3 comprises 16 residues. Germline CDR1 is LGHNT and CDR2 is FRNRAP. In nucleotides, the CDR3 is TGTGCTAGTGGTTTGGCCCTCGGCCGGGGGGACAATGAGCAGTTCTTC. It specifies CASGLALGRGDNEQFF.

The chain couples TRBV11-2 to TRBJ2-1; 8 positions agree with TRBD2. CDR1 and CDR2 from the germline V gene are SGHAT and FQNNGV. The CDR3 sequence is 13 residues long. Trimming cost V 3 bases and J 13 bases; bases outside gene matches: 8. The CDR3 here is CASSFGRGTSQFF. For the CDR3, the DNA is TGTGCCAGCAGCTTCGGGCGCGGGACTAGTCAGTTCTTC.

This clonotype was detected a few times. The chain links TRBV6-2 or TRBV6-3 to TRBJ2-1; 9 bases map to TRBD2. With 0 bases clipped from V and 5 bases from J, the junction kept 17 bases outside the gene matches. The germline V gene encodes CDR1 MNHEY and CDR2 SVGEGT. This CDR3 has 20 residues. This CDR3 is CASSYSIKSPREGKNNEQFF. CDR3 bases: TGTGCCAGCAGTTACTCGATAAAGTCTCCGCGGGAGGGCAAGAACAATGAGCAGTTCTTC.

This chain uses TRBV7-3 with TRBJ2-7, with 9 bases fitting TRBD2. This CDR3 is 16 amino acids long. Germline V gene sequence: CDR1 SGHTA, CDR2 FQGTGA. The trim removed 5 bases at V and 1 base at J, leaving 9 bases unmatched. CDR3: CASSPTEREVSYEQYF. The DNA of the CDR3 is TGTGCCAGCAGCCCCACTGAGCGGGAGGTTTCCTACGAGCAGTACTTC.

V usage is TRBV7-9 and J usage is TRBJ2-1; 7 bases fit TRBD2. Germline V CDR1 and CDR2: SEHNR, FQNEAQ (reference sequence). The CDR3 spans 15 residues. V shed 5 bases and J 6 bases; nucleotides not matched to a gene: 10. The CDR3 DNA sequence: TGTGCCAGCAGCCGACAGTCGGGCGGGAGCAATGAGCAGTTCTTC. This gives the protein CASSRQSGGSNEQFF.

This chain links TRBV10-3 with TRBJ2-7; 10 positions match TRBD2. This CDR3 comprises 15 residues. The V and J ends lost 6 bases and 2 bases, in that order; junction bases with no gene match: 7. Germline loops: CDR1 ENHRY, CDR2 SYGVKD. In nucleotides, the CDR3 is TGTGCCATCAGCCCGACTAGCGGGCCACCCTACGAGCAGTACTTC. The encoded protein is CAISPTSGPPYEQYF.

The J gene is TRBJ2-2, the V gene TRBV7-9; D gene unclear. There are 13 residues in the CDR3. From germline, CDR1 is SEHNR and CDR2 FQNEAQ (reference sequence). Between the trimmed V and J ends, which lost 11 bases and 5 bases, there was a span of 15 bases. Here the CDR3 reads CAFRTHGTGELFF. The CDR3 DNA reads TGTGCCTTTCGGACGCACGGAACCGGGGAGCTGTTTTTT.

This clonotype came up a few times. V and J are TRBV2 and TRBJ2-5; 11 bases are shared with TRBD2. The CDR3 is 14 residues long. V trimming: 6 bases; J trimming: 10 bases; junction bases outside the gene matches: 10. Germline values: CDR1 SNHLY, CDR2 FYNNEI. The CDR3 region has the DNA TGTGCCAGCAGGCGACTAGCGGGGACCTCGGACCAGTACTTC. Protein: CASRRLAGTSDQYF.

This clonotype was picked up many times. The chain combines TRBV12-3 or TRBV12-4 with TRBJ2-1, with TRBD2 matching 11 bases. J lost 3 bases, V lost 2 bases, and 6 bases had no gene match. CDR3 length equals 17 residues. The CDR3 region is CASSLKLAGVGYNEQFF. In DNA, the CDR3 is TGTGCCAGCAGTTTAAAACTAGCGGGAGTGGGCTACAATGAGCAGTTCTTC.

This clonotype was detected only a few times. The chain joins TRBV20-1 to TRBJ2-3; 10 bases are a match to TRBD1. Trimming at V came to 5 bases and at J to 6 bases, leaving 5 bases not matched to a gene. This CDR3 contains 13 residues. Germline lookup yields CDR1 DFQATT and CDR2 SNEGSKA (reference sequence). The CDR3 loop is CSALDRGTDTQYF. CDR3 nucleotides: TGCAGTGCTTTGGACAGGGGGACGGATACGCAGTATTTT.

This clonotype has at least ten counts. In DNA, the CDR3 is TGTGCCAGCAGCCAAGATGGCGGGTATAATTCACCCCTCCACTTT. Its protein is CASSQDGGYNSPLHF. V usage is TRBV4-2 and J usage is TRBJ1-6; D gene unclear. Germline V gene lookup returns CDR1 LGHNA and CDR2 YNFKEQ. The V end was cut by 0 bases, the J end by 4 bases, with 7 bases between. The CDR3 runs 15 residues.

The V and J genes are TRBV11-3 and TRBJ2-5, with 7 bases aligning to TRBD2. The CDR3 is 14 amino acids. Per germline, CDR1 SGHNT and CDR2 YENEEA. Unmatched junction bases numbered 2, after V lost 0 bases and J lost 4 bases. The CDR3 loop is CASSLDPGGETQYF. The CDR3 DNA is TGTGCCAGCAGCTTAGATCCGGGAGGAGAGACCCAGTACTTC.

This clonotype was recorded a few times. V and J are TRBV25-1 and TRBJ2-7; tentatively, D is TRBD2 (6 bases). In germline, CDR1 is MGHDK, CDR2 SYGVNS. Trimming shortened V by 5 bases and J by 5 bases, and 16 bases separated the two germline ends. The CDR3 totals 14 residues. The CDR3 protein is CASSTPGLNDEQYF. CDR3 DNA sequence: TGTGCCAGCAGTACACCGGGACTGAATGACGAGCAGTACTTC.

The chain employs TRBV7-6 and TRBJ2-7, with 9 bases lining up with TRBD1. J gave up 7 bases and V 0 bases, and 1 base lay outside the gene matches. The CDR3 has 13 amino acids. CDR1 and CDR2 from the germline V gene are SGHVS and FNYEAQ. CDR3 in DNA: TGTGCCAGCAGCTTAGCCGGACAGGGGGAGCAGTACTTC. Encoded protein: CASSLAGQGEQYF.

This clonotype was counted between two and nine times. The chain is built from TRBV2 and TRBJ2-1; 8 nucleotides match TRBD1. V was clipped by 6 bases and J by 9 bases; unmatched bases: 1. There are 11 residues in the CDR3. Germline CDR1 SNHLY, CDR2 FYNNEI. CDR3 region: CASRGTGEQFF. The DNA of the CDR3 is TGTGCCAGCAGGGGGACAGGTGAGCAGTTCTTC.

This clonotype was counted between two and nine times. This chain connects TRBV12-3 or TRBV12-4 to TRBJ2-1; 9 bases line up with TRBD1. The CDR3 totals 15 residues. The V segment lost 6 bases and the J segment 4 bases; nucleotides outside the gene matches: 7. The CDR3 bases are TGTGCCAGCAGCGAACCGGGACAGGGTTACAATGAGCAGTTCTTC. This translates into CASSEPGQGYNEQFF.

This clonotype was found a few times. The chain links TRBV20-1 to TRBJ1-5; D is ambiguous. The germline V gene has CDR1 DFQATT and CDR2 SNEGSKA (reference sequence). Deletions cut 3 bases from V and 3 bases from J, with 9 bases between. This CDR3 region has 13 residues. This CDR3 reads CSASFQNNQPQHF. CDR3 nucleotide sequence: TGCAGTGCTAGTTTTCAGAACAATCAGCCCCAGCATTTT.

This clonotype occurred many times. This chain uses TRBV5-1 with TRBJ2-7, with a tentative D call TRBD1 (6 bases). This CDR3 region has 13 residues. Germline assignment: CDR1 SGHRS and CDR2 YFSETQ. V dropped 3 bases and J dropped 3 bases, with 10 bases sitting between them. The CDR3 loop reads CASSSGQNYEQYF. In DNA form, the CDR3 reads TGCGCCAGCAGCTCAGGACAGAACTACGAGCAGTACTTC.

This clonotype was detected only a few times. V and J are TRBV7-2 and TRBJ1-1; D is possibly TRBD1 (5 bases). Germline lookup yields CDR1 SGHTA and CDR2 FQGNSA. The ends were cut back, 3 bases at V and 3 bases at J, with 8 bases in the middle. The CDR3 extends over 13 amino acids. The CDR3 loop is CASSFLRDTEAFF. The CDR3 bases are TGTGCCAGCAGCTTTCTCAGGGACACTGAAGCTTTCTTT.

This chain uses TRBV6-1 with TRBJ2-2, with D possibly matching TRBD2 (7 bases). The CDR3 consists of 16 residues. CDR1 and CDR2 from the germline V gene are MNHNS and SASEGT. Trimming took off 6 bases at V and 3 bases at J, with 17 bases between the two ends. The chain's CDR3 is CASRSLQGGDTGELFF. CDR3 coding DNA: TGTGCCAGCAGATCTCTACAGGGAGGGGACACCGGGGAGCTGTTTTTT.